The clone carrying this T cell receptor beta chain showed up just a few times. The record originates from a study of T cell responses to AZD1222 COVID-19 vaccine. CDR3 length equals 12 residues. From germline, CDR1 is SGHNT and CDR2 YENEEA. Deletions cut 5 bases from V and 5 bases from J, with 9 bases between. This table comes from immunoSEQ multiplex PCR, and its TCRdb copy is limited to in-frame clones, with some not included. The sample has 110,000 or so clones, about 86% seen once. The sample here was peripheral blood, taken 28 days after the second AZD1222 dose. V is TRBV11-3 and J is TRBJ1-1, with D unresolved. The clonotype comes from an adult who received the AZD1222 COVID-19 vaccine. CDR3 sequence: CASSNSRTEAFF. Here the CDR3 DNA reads TGTGCCAGCAGCAATAGTAGAACTGAAGCTTTCTTT. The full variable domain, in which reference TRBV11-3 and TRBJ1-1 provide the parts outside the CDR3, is EAGVVQSPRYKIIEKKQPVAFWCNPISGHNTLYWYLQNLGQGPELLIRYENEEAVDDSQLPKDRFSAERLKGVDSTLKIQPAELGDSAVYLCASSNSRTEAFFGQGTRLTVV.